This entry lists 2 T cell receptor beta chains sequenced from one sample in a study of read filtering for tumor transcriptome and immune sequencing. The library was built from approximately 400 ng RNA with molecular barcoded adaptors for alpha/delta and beta/gamma chains. TCRdb re-derived calls from the reads in MiXCR, one entry per CDR3 protein. Of tens of thousands of distinct CDR3 sequences in the sample, 13% to 15% were seen once. Material for sequencing was a population of CD138-negative cells sorted from bone marrow. Receptors were obtained from a donor aged 40 or over with multiple myeloma.

The CDR3 spells CASSPAGGPQTGELFF. For the CDR3, the DNA is TGTGCCAGCAGCCCAGCGGGGGGGCCACAGACCGGGGAGCTGTTTTTT. The gene calls are TRBV7-9 and TRBJ2-2; 10 nucleotides line up with TRBD2. The germline CDR1 and CDR2 sequences are SEHNR and FQNEAQ (reference sequence). V was pared by 5 bases and J by 5 bases, with 8 bases of the junction left unmatched. CDR3 length: 16 amino acids.

In its sample, this clonotype was seen many times. The rearrangement uses TRBV28 and TRBJ1-5; 9 bases fit TRBD1. The CDR3 is made up of 16 amino acids. Per germline, CDR1 MDHEN and CDR2 SYDVKM. Unmatched junction bases numbered 6, after V lost 1 base and J lost 5 bases. The CDR3 is CASSLLGTGLDQPQHF. The CDR3 DNA follows: TGTGCCAGCAGTTTATTAGGGACAGGGCTCGATCAGCCCCAGCATTTT.